The clone carrying this T cell receptor (beta chain) was found many times. Its cognate antigen is unknown. TCRdb called the multiplex PCR reads again in MiXCR, with one record for every CDR3 protein. Among approximately 90,000 distinct CDR3 sequences, approximately 29% were seen once, and the ten largest hold 7.5% to 10%. Germline V gives CDR1 SGHTA, CDR2 FQGNSA. The CDR3 is 15 amino acids. The V gene lost 0 bases and the J gene lost 5 bases, with 13 bases spanning the gap. Breast cancer patients provided tissue from their axillary draining lymph nodes. The sample is drawn from a study of breast tumors, draining lymph nodes, adjacent tissues. Study-wide findings and caveats: Tumor TCR diversity was below lymph nodes but above nontumor tissue. The data were judged consistent with most tumor T cells coming from lymph node and expanding in tumor.

The clonotype was recovered from a female donor with breast cancer. Some clones in this sample may be carry-over from other donors' samples. Sequences were obtained from axillary lymph node tissue. This sequence joins TRBV7-2 and TRBJ1-2; TRBD1 is a possible D gene (5 bases). The CDR3 sequence: CASSLAWGAGYGYTF. CDR3 DNA: TGTGCCAGCAGCTTAGCTTGGGGCGCAGGATATGGCTACACCTTC.